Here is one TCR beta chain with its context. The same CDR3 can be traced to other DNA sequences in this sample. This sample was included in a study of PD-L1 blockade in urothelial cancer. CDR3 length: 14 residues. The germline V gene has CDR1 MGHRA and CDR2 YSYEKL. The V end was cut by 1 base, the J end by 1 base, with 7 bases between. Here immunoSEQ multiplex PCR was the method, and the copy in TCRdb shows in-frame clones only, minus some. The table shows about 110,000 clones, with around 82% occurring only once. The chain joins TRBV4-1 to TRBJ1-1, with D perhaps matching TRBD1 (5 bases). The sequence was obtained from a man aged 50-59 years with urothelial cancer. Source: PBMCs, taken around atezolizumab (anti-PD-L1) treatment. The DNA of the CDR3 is TGCGCCAGCAGCCAAGCCGACAGGAACACTGAAGCTTTCTTT. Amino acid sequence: CASSQADRNTEAFF.